Presented here are 26 T cell receptor beta chains from one specimen sequenced in a study of blood T cell repertoires in COVID-19. The protocol was immunoSEQ multiplex PCR, while the TCRdb copy is restricted to in-frame clones and leaves out a portion. The profile shows under 250,000 clones, 80% to 90% of them singletons. Sequenced material: peripheral blood. The receptors originated from a human donor in a cohort sampled during active COVID-19.

This chain joins TRBV10-2 and TRBJ2-1; TRBD2 matches at 16 bases. This CDR3 is built from 20 residues. Germline V lookup: CDR1 WSHSY, CDR2 SAAADI. The V gene end was trimmed by 7 bases and the J gene end by 1 base; junction bases not matched to a gene: 13. The CDR3 region is CASKGLRGLAGGSSYNEQFF. The CDR3 region has the DNA TGCGCCAGCAAAGGCCTCAGGGGACTAGCGGGAGGGTCTTCCTACAATGAGCAGTTCTTC.

This chain links TRBV5-6 with TRBJ2-7; unclear D gene. Trimming stripped 4 bases from V and 0 bases from J, with 11 bases between. CDR1 is SGHDT, CDR2 YYEEEE, per germline. The CDR3 runs 14 residues. The CDR3 sequence: CASSRTWSSYEQYF. The CDR3 DNA is TGTGCCAGCAGCCGTACCTGGAGCTCCTACGAGCAGTACTTC.

The V and J genes are TRBV28 and TRBJ2-7; no clear D gene. Germline CDR1 MDHEN, CDR2 SYDVKM. The CDR3 sequence is 12 residues long. Trimming stripped 5 bases from V and 2 bases from J, with 7 bases between. The CDR3 region is CASSVPAYEQYF. Written as DNA, the CDR3 is TGTGCCAGCAGTGTCCCCGCCTACGAGCAGTACTTC.

V gene TRBV25-1 combines with J gene TRBJ2-3; D uncertain. The CDR3 runs 12 residues. Trimming took 8 bases from V and 1 from J, leaving 7 bases between them. The germline V gene encodes CDR1 MGHDK and CDR2 SYGVNS. This CDR3 reads CASGLGTDTQYF. For the CDR3, the DNA is TGTGCCAGCGGGCTGGGCACAGATACGCAGTATTTT.

The rearrangement joins TRBV4-2 to TRBJ1-6, with TRBD1 identical over 7 bases. The length of the CDR3 is 16 residues. V dropped 0 bases and J dropped 7; count of bases not matched to a gene: 6. The germline gives CDR1 LGHNA, CDR2 YNFKEQ. CDR3 nucleotide sequence: TGTGCCAGCAGCCAAGACCCGGGACAGACGAATTCACCCCTCCACTTT. It encodes CASSQDPGQTNSPLHF.

The V call is TRBV11-3, the J call TRBJ2-7; 7 bases align to TRBD1. The CDR3 length is 14 residues. J gave up 3 bases and V 5 bases, and 7 bases lay outside the gene matches. The V gene's germline CDR1 is SGHNT and CDR2 YENEEA. The CDR3 bases are TGTGCCAGCAGCCCGACCGGGACAGACTACGAGCAGTACTTC. It is translated as CASSPTGTDYEQYF. Full variable domain (missing parts from reference TRBV11-3 and TRBJ2-7): EAGVVQSPRYKIIEKKQPVAFWCNPISGHNTLYWYLQNLGQGPELLIRYENEEAVDDSQLPKDRFSAERLKGVDSTLKIQPAELGDSAVYLCASSPTGTDYEQYFGPGTRLTVT.

The chain joins TRBV27 to TRBJ2-2, with 8 bases lining up with TRBD2. Losses at the gene ends were 2 bases for V and 4 bases for J; bases not matched to a gene: 3. The germline gives CDR1 MNHEY, CDR2 SMNVEV (reference sequence). The CDR3 has 15 residues. The CDR3 sequence is CASSLSGGGTGELFF. DNA for the CDR3: TGTGCCAGCAGTTTAAGCGGGGGCGGCACCGGGGAGCTGTTTTTT.

The chain couples TRBV6-5 to TRBJ1-5; D uncertain. V lost 2 bases, J lost 5 bases, and 7 bases lay in between. CDR1 and CDR2 from the germline V gene are MNHEY and SVGAGI. The CDR3 totals 13 residues. The CDR3 loop is CASSYGQDQPQHF. The CDR3 DNA follows: TGTGCCAGCAGTTACGGGCAGGATCAGCCCCAGCATTTT.

The chain combines TRBV10-2 with TRBJ1-6, with TRBD1 as a possible D gene (5 bases). CDR3 length: 13 amino acids. Trimming pared 8 bases from V and 10 bases from J, leaving 15 bases between. CDR1 is WSHSY, CDR2 SAAADI, per germline. The CDR3 DNA follows: TGCGCCAGCGGCCAGGGTTCTGGGTCACCCCTCCACTTT. It codes for CASGQGSGSPLHF.

The chain has TRBV5-5 and TRBJ2-1, with TRBD2 identical over 7 bases. J was trimmed by 5 bases and V by 2 bases; bases with no gene match: 4. The CDR3 has 14 amino acids. CDR1 is SGHKS, CDR2 YYEKEE, per germline (reference sequence). As DNA, the CDR3 is TGTGCCAGCAGCTTTTGGGAGGGCCACAATGAGCAGTTCTTC. Its translation: CASSFWEGHNEQFF.

CDR3 in DNA: TGTGCCAGCAGCTTAAGGCGGGGGTCAGCCTACAATGAGCAGTTCTTC. Translating it yields CASSLRRGSAYNEQFF. The chain uses TRBV7-2 and TRBJ2-1, with TRBD2 matching over 7 bases. Losses at the gene ends were 2 bases for V and 2 bases for J; bases not matched to a gene: 6. Germline loops: CDR1 SGHTA, CDR2 FQGNSA. This CDR3 has 16 residues.

The J gene is TRBJ2-3, the V gene TRBV18, with 7 bases matching TRBD2. The CDR3 loop spans 19 amino acids. Germline V gene sequence: CDR1 KGHSH, CDR2 LQKENI. Trimming removed 4 bases from V and 1 base from J; junction bases left unmatched: 17. CDR3 DNA sequence: TGTGCCAGCTCACGGACGGCTCTAGCGGAACTGATTGGCACAGATACGCAGTATTTT. Protein product: CASSRTALAELIGTDTQYF.

Here the CDR3 reads CANRDRLPTNEKLFF. The CDR3 coding sequence is TGTGCCAACAGGGACAGGCTCCCAACTAATGAAAAACTGTTTTTT. The V and J genes are TRBV5-5 and TRBJ1-4; 8 bases are a match to TRBD1. This CDR3 has 15 residues. After removal of 9 bases from V and 0 bases from J, the junction contained 7 bases not matched to a gene. CDR1 and CDR2 from the germline V gene are SGHKS and YYEKEE (reference sequence). The full variable domain, its missing parts supplied by reference TRBV5-5 and TRBJ1-4, is DAGVTQSPTHLIKTRGQQVTLRCSPISGHKSVSWYQQVLGQGPQFIFQYYEKEERGRGNFPDRFSARQFPNYSSELNVNALLLGDSALYLCANRDRLPTNEKLFFGSGTQLSVL.

The V and J genes are TRBV19 and TRBJ1-5, with unresolved D. Germline V lookup: CDR1 LNHDA, CDR2 SQIVND (reference sequence). This CDR3 region has 15 residues. The V gene lost 10 bases and the J gene lost 3 bases, with 19 bases spanning the gap. CDR3 sequence (DNA): TGTGCCACTAGGGAGCAGATCGGCCCCAATCAGCCCCAGCATTTT. Translated: CATREQIGPNQPQHF.

V usage is TRBV11-2 and J usage is TRBJ1-3; TRBD1 agrees at 11 bases. The CDR3 is made up of 17 amino acids. Germline V gene lookup returns CDR1 SGHAT and CDR2 FQNNGV. J gave up 2 bases and V 1 base, and 4 bases lay outside the gene matches. CDR3 amino acids: CASSLVGTGGTGNTIYF. CDR3 in DNA: TGTGCCAGCAGCTTAGTCGGGACAGGGGGAACTGGAAACACCATATATTTT.

This rearrangement joins TRBV21-1 to TRBJ1-5. TRBV21-1 is classified as a pseudogene. The CDR3 contains 17 residues. This CDR3 is CATTSTRETGGNQPQHF. The CDR3 nucleotides are TGTGCCACTACTTCCACAAGGGAGACTGGTGGCAATCAGCCCCAGCATTTT.

This clone has ten or more counts. The J gene is TRBJ2-7, the V gene TRBV5-1, with TRBD2 matching over 11 bases. The CDR3 has 16 amino acids. Trimming at V came to 2 bases and at J to 5 bases, leaving 9 bases not matched to a gene. Germline CDR1 reads SGHRS; CDR2 reads YFSETQ. The CDR3 sequence: CASSLTSGSLRNEQYF. CDR3 bases: TGCGCCAGCAGCTTAACTAGCGGGAGCCTAAGAAACGAGCAGTACTTC. The full variable domain, completed using reference TRBV5-1 and TRBJ2-7, is KAGVTQTPRYLIKTRGQQVTLSCSPISGHRSVSWYQQTPGQGLQFLFEYFSETQRNKGNFPGRFSGRQFSNSRSEMNVSTLELGDSALYLCASSLTSGSLRNEQYFGPGTRLTVT.

This chain uses TRBV25-1 with TRBJ1-1; 11 bases agree with TRBD1. CDR3 length equals 14 residues. J gave up 4 bases and V 4 bases, and 2 bases lay outside the gene matches. Germline lookup yields CDR1 MGHDK and CDR2 SYGVNS. In DNA, the CDR3 is TGTGCCAGCAGTGGGGGGACAGGGGGCACTGAAGCTTTCTTT. Its translation: CASSGGTGGTEAFF.

This rearrangement joins TRBV7-9 to TRBJ2-5; perhaps TRBD1 as D (6 bases). CDR3 size: 14 residues. Trimming stripped 4 bases from V and 2 bases from J, with 11 bases between. Germline V gene lookup returns CDR1 SEHNR and CDR2 FQNEAQ (reference sequence). The CDR3 DNA reads TGTGCCAGCAGCTCATGGACAGATCAAGAGACCCAGTACTTC. Its translation: CASSSWTDQETQYF. The full variable domain, its missing parts supplied by reference TRBV7-9 and TRBJ2-5, is DTGVSQNPRHKITKRGQNVTFRCDPISEHNRLYWYRQTLGQGPEFLTYFQNEAQLEKSRLLSDRFSAERPKGSFSTLEIQRTEQGDSAMYLCASSSWTDQETQYFGPGTRLLVL.

This chain connects TRBV4-2 to TRBJ1-2; maybe TRBD1 (5 bases). Germline V gene lookup returns CDR1 LGHNA and CDR2 YNFKEQ. Trimming removed 1 base at V and 0 bases at J, with 12 bases between. This CDR3 is built from 16 residues. CDR3 nucleotides: TGTGCCAGCAGCCAAGCGGGGAGGGGCCCTAACTATGGCTACACCTTC. Amino acid sequence: CASSQAGRGPNYGYTF.

This clone was observed a few times. The genes are TRBV2 and TRBJ1-6; D is possibly TRBD1 (5 bases). The CDR3 extends over 15 amino acids. V dropped 6 bases and J dropped 8 bases, with 17 bases sitting between them. Germline V gives CDR1 SNHLY, CDR2 FYNNEI. As DNA, the CDR3 is TGTGCCAGCAGCCGGGGAGGGGCTGGATATTCACCCCTCCACTTT. It specifies CASSRGGAGYSPLHF.

This chain connects TRBV11-2 to TRBJ2-3; 7 nucleotides align to TRBD2. The CDR3 runs to 16 residues. V gave up 5 bases and J gave up 3 bases; unmatched junction bases: 11. The germline gives CDR1 SGHAT, CDR2 FQNNGV. CDR3 in DNA: TGTGCCAGCAGCCCCTTTGCGGGAGAACAAACAGATACGCAGTATTTT. Protein sequence: CASSPFAGEQTDTQYF.

This clone was seen a handful of times. J is TRBJ2-7 and V is TRBV18; 8 nucleotides align to TRBD1. V was pared by 9 bases and J by 2 bases, with 6 bases of the junction left unmatched. Germline V gene sequence: CDR1 KGHSH, CDR2 LQKENI. The CDR3 loop spans 13 amino acids. The CDR3 coding sequence is TGTGCCAGTAGACAGGGGTTAGCCTACGAGCAGTACTTC. This sequence encodes CASRQGLAYEQYF.

The chain recombines TRBV18 with TRBJ2-7; D might be TRBD2 (6 bases). V gave up 0 bases and J gave up 0 bases, with 9 bases separating them. CDR1 is KGHSH, CDR2 LQKENI, per germline. This CDR3 is 15 amino acids long. CDR3 loop: CASSPPSGRSYEQYF. CDR3 DNA sequence: TGTGCCAGCTCACCACCGAGCGGGCGCTCCTACGAGCAGTACTTC.

The chain links TRBV9 to TRBJ2-1; D remains unclear. In germline, CDR1 is SGDLS, CDR2 YYNGEE. The CDR3 runs to 15 residues. Trimming removed 3 bases at V and 3 bases at J, with 13 bases between. The CDR3, as DNA: TGTGCCAGCAGCGACCCTGGGCTCGTCTACAATGAGCAGTTCTTC. It is translated as CASSDPGLVYNEQFF.

This clone was recorded only once. The J gene is TRBJ1-6, the V gene TRBV2; tentatively, D is TRBD1 (6 bases). The germline gives CDR1 SNHLY, CDR2 FYNNEI. The germline V and J ends were trimmed by 6 bases and 0 bases, with 18 bases remaining between them. The CDR3 totals 18 residues. The CDR3 bases are TGTGCCAGCAGCGTTAGGGGGACGCTTCGCTCCTATAATTCACCCCTCCACTTT. This encodes CASSVRGTLRSYNSPLHF.